Sequencing of this TCR beta chain was carried out in a study of blood T cell repertoires in COVID-19. V shed 1 base and J 0 bases; nucleotides not matched to a gene: 11. CDR1 and CDR2 (germline): LGHNA, YNFKEQ. The CDR3 is 19 amino acids. Only in-frame clones appear in the TCRdb table, and some are missing; sequencing was by immunoSEQ multiplex PCR. The sample includes about 22,000 clones, over 70% of them seen just once. V and J are TRBV4-2 and TRBJ2-1, with 8 bases aligning to TRBD2. Material for sequencing was peripheral blood. The sequence derives from a man in his 60s with active COVID-19. CDR3 region: CASSQVRGGTRGSYNEQFF. The CDR3 bases are TGTGCCAGCAGCCAAGTTAGGGGGGGGACTAGAGGCTCCTACAATGAGCAGTTCTTC.